These T cell receptor beta chains were read from a single sample in a study of blood T cells in healthy people across ages. Using its own MiXCR run on the 5' RACE reads, TCRdb lists one record per CDR3 protein. The sample holds about 1,400,000 distinct CDR3 sequences, roughly 45% seen once. Sequencing used blood. The receptors shown here come from a young woman in good health. CDR3s include the opening cysteine and the closing phenylalanine or tryptophan. The order of the fields is V gene, clone size, J gene, D gene, CDR3 protein, CDR3 DNA. A D gene is named only where the DNA matches it firmly. A row's size may be missing; if present it is once, few, many or a size class.

v_gene: TRBV24-1
abundance: .
j_gene: TRBJ1-2
d_gene: .
CDR3aa: CATSDFGNGYTF
CDR3nt: TGTGCCACCAGTGATTTCGGCAATGGCTACACCTTC

v_gene: TRBV28
abundance: few
j_gene: TRBJ1-1
d_gene: TRBD1
CDR3aa: CASSLIQGASRTEAFF
CDR3nt: TGTGCCAGCAGTTTAATCCAGGGGGCTTCAAGGACTGAAGCTTTCTTT

v_gene: TRBV20-1
abundance: .
j_gene: TRBJ2-1
d_gene: TRBD2
CDR3aa: CSASGGLNNEQFF
CDR3nt: TGCAGTGCTAGCGGGGGGTTAAACAATGAGCAGTTCTTC

v_gene: TRBV30
abundance: .
j_gene: TRBJ2-7
d_gene: .
CDR3aa: CAWRGYYEQYF
CDR3nt: TGTGCCTGGAGAGGTTACTACGAGCAGTACTTC

v_gene: TRBV6-1
abundance: .
j_gene: TRBJ2-1
d_gene: .
CDR3aa: CASRRTVSYNEQFF
CDR3nt: TGTGCCAGCAGGCGGACAGTCAGCTACAATGAGCAGTTCTTC

v_gene: TRBV7-8
abundance: few
j_gene: TRBJ2-1
d_gene: .
CDR3aa: CASSFGTGTNYNEQFF
CDR3nt: TGTGCCAGCAGCTTCGGTACCGGGACAAATTACAATGAGCAGTTCTTC

v_gene: TRBV5-1
abundance: .
j_gene: TRBJ1-4
d_gene: .
CDR3aa: CASSFGQGYSDEKLFF
CDR3nt: TGCGCCAGCAGCTTTGGGCAGGGCTATTCTGATGAAAAACTGTTTTTT

v_gene: TRBV4-1
abundance: few
j_gene: TRBJ2-1
d_gene: .
CDR3aa: CASSSNRETPYNEQFF
CDR3nt: TGCGCCAGCAGCTCTAACAGGGAAACTCCCTACAATGAGCAGTTCTTC

v_gene: TRBV9
abundance: .
j_gene: TRBJ2-1
d_gene: TRBD2
CDR3aa: CASSVDLRLAGSSEQFF
CDR3nt: TGTGCCAGCAGCGTAGACTTGAGACTAGCGGGATCAAGTGAGCAGTTCTTC

v_gene: TRBV5-1
abundance: few
j_gene: TRBJ1-1
d_gene: TRBD1
CDR3aa: CASSSPGQEFWETSNTEAFF
CDR3nt: TGCGCCAGCAGCTCCCCGGGACAGGAGTTTTGGGAGACCTCGAACACTGAAGCTTTCTTT

v_gene: TRBV6-1
abundance: .
j_gene: TRBJ1-1
d_gene: .
CDR3aa: CASSEHLEAFF
CDR3nt: TGTGCCAGCAGTGAACATCTTGAAGCTTTCTTT

v_gene: TRBV20-1
abundance: few
j_gene: TRBJ2-5
d_gene: .
CDR3aa: CSARGRNQETQYF
CDR3nt: TGCAGTGCTAGGGGTCGGAACCAAGAGACCCAGTACTTC

v_gene: TRBV6-1
abundance: .
j_gene: TRBJ2-1
d_gene: .
CDR3aa: CASTPSLAAKPYNEQFF
CDR3nt: TGTGCCAGCACCCCGAGCTTAGCGGCAAAGCCCTACAATGAGCAGTTCTTC

v_gene: TRBV6-1
abundance: .
j_gene: TRBJ2-1
d_gene: .
CDR3aa: CASRMVLSEQFF
CDR3nt: TGTGCCAGCAGGATGGTTCTGAGTGAGCAGTTCTTC

v_gene: TRBV2
abundance: few
j_gene: TRBJ2-5
d_gene: TRBD1
CDR3aa: CASSEAGTGWQETQYF
CDR3nt: TGTGCCAGCAGTGAGGCTGGGACAGGGTGGCAAGAGACCCAGTACTTC

v_gene: TRBV13
abundance: .
j_gene: TRBJ2-4
d_gene: .
CDR3aa: CASSLGMSLEQYF
CDR3nt: TGTGCCAGCAGCTTAGGCATGAGTCTGGAGCAGTACTTC

v_gene: TRBV13
abundance: few
j_gene: TRBJ2-3
d_gene: TRBD2
CDR3aa: CASSLGRDYVSDTQYF
CDR3nt: TGTGCCAGCAGCTTAGGCCGGGACTACGTCTCAGATACGCAGTATTTT

v_gene: TRBV5-1
abundance: .
j_gene: TRBJ2-1
d_gene: TRBD2
CDR3aa: CASSLMASGSTANEQFF
CDR3nt: TGCGCCAGCAGCTTGATGGCTAGCGGGAGTACTGCGAATGAGCAGTTCTTC

v_gene: TRBV2
abundance: .
j_gene: TRBJ1-5
d_gene: TRBD1
CDR3aa: CASGVGQGANQPQHF
CDR3nt: TGTGCCAGCGGGGTAGGACAGGGAGCCAATCAGCCCCAGCATTTT

v_gene: TRBV7-9
abundance: .
j_gene: TRBJ1-4
d_gene: TRBD1
CDR3aa: CASSRHGTEDEKLFF
CDR3nt: TGTGCCAGCAGCAGACATGGGACAGAGGATGAAAAACTGTTTTTT

v_gene: TRBV6-5
abundance: few
j_gene: TRBJ2-1
d_gene: .
CDR3aa: CASSYLGVTYNEQFF
CDR3nt: TGTGCCAGCAGTTACTTAGGGGTAACCTACAATGAGCAGTTCTTC

v_gene: TRBV11-2
abundance: many
j_gene: TRBJ2-7
d_gene: TRBD1
CDR3aa: CASSSDRGFGEQYF
CDR3nt: TGTGCCAGCAGCTCCGACAGGGGGTTTGGCGAGCAGTACTTC

v_gene: TRBV28
abundance: few
j_gene: TRBJ2-3
d_gene: TRBD2
CDR3aa: CASSSWAGGPTDTQYF
CDR3nt: TGTGCCAGCAGTTCCTGGGCGGGGGGGCCGACAGATACGCAGTATTTT

v_gene: TRBV7-2
abundance: .
j_gene: TRBJ2-5
d_gene: .
CDR3aa: CASSLSYHQETQYF
CDR3nt: TGTGCCAGCAGCTTAAGCTACCACCAAGAGACCCAGTACTTC

v_gene: TRBV29-1
abundance: few
j_gene: TRBJ2-1
d_gene: TRBD2
CDR3aa: CSVGLAGGLNNEQFF
CDR3nt: TGCAGCGTGGGACTAGCGGGGGGCCTAAACAATGAGCAGTTCTTC

v_gene: TRBV13
abundance: .
j_gene: TRBJ2-1
d_gene: .
CDR3aa: CASRHSGPSSYNEQFF
CDR3nt: TGTGCCAGCAGGCATAGCGGTCCGAGCTCCTACAATGAGCAGTTCTTC

v_gene: TRBV28
abundance: .
j_gene: TRBJ2-2
d_gene: .
CDR3aa: CASSFGWGATNTGELFF
CDR3nt: TGTGCCAGCAGTTTTGGGTGGGGAGCGACGAACACCGGGGAGCTGTTTTTT

v_gene: TRBV10-3
abundance: .
j_gene: TRBJ2-3
d_gene: .
CDR3aa: CAISDAAKSTDTQYF
CDR3nt: TGTGCCATCAGTGACGCGGCTAAGAGCACAGATACGCAGTATTTT

v_gene: TRBV18
abundance: .
j_gene: TRBJ1-2
d_gene: .
CDR3aa: CASSPTFPHTDGYTF
CDR3nt: TGTGCCAGCTCACCCACTTTTCCCCACACGGACGGCTACACCTTC

v_gene: TRBV7-7
abundance: few
j_gene: TRBJ2-2
d_gene: .
CDR3aa: CASSLGEAVAPATGELFF
CDR3nt: TGTGCTAGCAGCTTAGGAGAAGCGGTAGCGCCGGCCACCGGGGAGCTGTTTTTT

v_gene: TRBV6-5
abundance: .
j_gene: TRBJ1-2
d_gene: .
CDR3aa: CASSFYHRDGYTF
CDR3nt: TGTGCCAGCAGTTTCTACCACAGGGACGGCTACACCTTC

v_gene: TRBV20-1
abundance: few
j_gene: TRBJ1-6
d_gene: TRBD1
CDR3aa: CSARQGANNSPLHF
CDR3nt: TGCAGTGCGAGACAGGGTGCCAATAATTCACCCCTCCACTTT